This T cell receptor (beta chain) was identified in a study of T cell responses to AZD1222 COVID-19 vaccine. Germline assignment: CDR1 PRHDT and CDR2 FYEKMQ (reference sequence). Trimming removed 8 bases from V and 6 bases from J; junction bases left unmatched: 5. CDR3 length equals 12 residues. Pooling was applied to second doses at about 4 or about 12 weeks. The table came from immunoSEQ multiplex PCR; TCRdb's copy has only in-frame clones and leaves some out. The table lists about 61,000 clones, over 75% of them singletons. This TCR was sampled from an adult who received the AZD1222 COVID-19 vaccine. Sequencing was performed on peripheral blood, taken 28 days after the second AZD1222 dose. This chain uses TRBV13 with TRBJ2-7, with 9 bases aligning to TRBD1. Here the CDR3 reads CASGTGSAEQYF. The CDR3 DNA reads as TGTGCCAGCGGGACAGGGTCAGCCGAGCAGTACTTC.